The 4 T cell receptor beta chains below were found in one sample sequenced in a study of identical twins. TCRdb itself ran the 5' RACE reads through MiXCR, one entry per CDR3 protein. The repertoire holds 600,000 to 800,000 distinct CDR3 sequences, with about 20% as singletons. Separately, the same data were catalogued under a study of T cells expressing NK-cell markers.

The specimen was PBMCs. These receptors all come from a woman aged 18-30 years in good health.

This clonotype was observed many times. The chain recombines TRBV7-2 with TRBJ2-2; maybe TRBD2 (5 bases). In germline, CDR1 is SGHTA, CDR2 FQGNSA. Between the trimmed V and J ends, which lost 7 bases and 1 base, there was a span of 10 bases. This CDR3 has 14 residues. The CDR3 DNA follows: TGTGCCAGCATCCCTCGGGGGAACACCGGGGAGCTGTTTTTT. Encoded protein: CASIPRGNTGELFF.

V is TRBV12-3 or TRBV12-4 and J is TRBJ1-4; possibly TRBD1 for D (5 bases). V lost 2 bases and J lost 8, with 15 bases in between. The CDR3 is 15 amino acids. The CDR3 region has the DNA TGTGCCAGCAGTTTAAGGGGAGGGGTTAGGGAAAAACTGTTTTTT. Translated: CASSLRGGVREKLFF.

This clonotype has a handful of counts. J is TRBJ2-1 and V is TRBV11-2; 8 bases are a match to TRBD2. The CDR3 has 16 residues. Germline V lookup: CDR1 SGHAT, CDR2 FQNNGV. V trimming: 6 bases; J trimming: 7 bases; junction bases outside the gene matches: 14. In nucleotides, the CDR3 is TGTGCCAGCAGGAGATCCGGGAGGGCGGATTTTAATGAGCAGTTCTTC. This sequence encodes CASRRSGRADFNEQFF.

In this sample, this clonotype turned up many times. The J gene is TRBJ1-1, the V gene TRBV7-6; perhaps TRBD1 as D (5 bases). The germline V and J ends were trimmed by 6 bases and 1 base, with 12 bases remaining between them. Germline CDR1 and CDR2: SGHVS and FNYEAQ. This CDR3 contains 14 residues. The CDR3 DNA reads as TGTGCCAGCAGACCTAATACAGGGAACACTGAAGCTTTCTTT. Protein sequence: CASRPNTGNTEAFF.